The text below deals with one T cell receptor beta chain. Its antigen is not known. These data originate in a study of shared clonotypes between healthy human individuals. Germline V gene data show CDR1 as SGHVS and CDR2 as FQNEAQ. V trimming: 0 bases; J trimming: 3 bases; junction bases outside the gene matches: 3. The CDR3 has 16 amino acids. Naive CD8 cells lacked CD45RO and underwent positive selection for CCR7, leaving out terminally differentiated effector memory CD45RA+ cells. Several immunoSEQ 96-well plates shared each subset's DNA, each plate a replicate. Sequencing used immunoSEQ multiplex PCR; TCRdb keeps in-frame clones, though not all of them. Seen here are about 2.1 million clones, around 93% observed once, and the top ten hold more than 1.5%. Study-wide findings and caveats: Across subsets, estimated richness was generally greater for naive than for memory populations. The rarefaction results pointed to incomplete sorted-subset sequencing despite large depth.

Sequences were obtained from naive CD8+ T cells from PBMCs. V is TRBV7-8 and J is TRBJ2-3, with TRBD2 matching over 10 bases. The sequence was collected from a man aged 18 to 30 in good health. Some clones in this sample may be carry-over from other donors' samples. The CDR3: CASSLALAGVTDTQYF. CDR3 nucleotides: TGTGCCAGCAGCTTAGCGCTAGCGGGAGTAACAGATACGCAGTATTTT.